This T cell receptor beta chain was profiled in a study of T-cell memory formation after mild COVID-19. A 5'RACE reaction primed in the constant segment made cDNA libraries of TCR alpha and TCR beta, and these carried sample barcodes and UMIs. Using its own MiXCR run on the 5' RACE reads, TCRdb lists one record per CDR3 protein. The sample holds roughly 500,000 distinct CDR3 sequences; about 20% are singletons and the top ten take about 12%. The CDR3 length is 14 residues. Germline loops: CDR1 LGHNA, CDR2 YNFKEQ. The study, taken as a whole, reports: Pre-infection memory already had some responding clones, implying cross-reactive memory joined.

On this clonotype: Antigen: not known. A read error is possible here, since a much larger clone lies one base away.

The V gene is TRBV4-2, the J gene TRBJ2-2, with D tentatively TRBD2 (5 bases). The sequencing input was PBMCs or a T cell subset sorted from them (not recorded which). This receptor was taken from an adult woman who had mild COVID-19 (a few samples of this study predate the infection). Cell type and time point are not known. The CDR3 protein is CASKSPSSTGELIF. The DNA for the CDR3 is TGTGCCAGCAAGTCACCGTCGAGCACCGGGGAGCTGATTTTT.